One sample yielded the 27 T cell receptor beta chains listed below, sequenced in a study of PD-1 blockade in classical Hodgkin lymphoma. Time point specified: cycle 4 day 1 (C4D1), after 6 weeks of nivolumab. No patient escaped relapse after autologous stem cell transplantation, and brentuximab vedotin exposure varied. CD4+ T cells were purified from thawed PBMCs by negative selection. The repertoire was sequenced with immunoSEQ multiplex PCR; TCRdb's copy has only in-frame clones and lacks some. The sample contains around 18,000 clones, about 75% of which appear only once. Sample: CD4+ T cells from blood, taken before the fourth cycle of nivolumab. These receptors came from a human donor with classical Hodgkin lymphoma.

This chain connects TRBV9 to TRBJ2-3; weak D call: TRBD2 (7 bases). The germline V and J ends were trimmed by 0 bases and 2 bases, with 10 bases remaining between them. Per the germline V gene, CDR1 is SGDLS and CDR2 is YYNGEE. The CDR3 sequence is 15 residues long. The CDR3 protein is CASSVGGGATDTQYF. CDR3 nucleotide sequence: TGTGCCAGCAGCGTAGGTGGGGGGGCCACAGATACGCAGTATTTT.

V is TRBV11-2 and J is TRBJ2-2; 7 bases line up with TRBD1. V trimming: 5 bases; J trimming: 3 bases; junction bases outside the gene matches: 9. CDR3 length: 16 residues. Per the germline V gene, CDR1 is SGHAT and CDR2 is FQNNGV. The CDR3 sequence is CASSAQGWSYTGELFF. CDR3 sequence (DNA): TGTGCCAGCAGCGCACAGGGGTGGTCATACACCGGGGAGCTGTTTTTT.

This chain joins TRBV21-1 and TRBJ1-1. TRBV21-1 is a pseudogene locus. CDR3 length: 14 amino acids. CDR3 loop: CASRTRTLLTEAFF. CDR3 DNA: TGTGCCAGCAGAACTAGGACTCTACTCACTGAAGCTTTCTTT.

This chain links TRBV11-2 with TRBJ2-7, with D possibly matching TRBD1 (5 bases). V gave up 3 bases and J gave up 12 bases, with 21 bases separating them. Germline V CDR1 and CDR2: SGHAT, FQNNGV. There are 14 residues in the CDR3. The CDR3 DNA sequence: TGTGCCAGCAGCTTTCGAGCAGGGCCCTCTCCCCGGTACTTC. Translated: CASSFRAGPSPRYF.

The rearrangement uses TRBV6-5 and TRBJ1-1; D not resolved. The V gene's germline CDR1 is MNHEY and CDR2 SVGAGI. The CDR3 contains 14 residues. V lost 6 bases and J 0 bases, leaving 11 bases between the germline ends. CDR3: CASSPRYMNTEAFF. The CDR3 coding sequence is TGTGCCAGCAGCCCACGGTACATGAACACTGAAGCTTTCTTT.

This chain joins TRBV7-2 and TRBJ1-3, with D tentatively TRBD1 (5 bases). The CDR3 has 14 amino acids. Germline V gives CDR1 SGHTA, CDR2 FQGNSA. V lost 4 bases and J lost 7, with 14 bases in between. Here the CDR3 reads CASSSQGLQNTIYF. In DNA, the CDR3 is TGTGCCAGCAGCTCCCAGGGTTTGCAGAACACCATATATTTT. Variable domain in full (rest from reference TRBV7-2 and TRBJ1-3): GAGVSQSPSNKVTEKGKDVELRCDPISGHTALYWYRQSLGQGLEFLIYFQGNSAPDKSGLPSDRFSAERTGGSVSTLTIQRTQQEDSAVYLCASSSQGLQNTIYFGEGSWLTVV.

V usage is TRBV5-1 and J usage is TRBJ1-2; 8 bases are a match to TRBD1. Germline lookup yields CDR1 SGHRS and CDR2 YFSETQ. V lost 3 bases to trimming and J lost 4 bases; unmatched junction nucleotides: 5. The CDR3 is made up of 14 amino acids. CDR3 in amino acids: CASSSGTGFYGYTF. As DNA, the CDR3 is TGCGCCAGCAGCTCCGGGACAGGCTTCTATGGCTACACCTTC.

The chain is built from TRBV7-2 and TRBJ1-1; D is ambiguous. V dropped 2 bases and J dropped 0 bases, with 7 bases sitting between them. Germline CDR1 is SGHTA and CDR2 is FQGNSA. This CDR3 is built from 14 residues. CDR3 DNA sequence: TGTGCCAGCAGCTTACTGAGCATGAACACTGAAGCTTTCTTT. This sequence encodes CASSLLSMNTEAFF.

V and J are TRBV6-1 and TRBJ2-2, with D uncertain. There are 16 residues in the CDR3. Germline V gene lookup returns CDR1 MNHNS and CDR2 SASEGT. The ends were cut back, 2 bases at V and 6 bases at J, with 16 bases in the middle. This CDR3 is CASSEFVQSLPGELFF. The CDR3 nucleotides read TGTGCCAGCAGTGAATTTGTCCAGTCCTTACCCGGGGAGCTGTTTTTT.

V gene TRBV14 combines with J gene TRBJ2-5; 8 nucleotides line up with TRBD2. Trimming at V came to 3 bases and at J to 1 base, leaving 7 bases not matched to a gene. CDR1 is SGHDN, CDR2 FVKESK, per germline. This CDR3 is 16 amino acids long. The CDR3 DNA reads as TGTGCCAGCAGCCAGAGGCAGCGGGGGAGCCAAGAGACCCAGTACTTC. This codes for CASSQRQRGSQETQYF.

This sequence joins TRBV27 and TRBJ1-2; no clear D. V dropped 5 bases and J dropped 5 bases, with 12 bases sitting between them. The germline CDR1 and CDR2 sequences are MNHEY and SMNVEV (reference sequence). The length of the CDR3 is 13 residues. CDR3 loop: CASSPGFWYGYTF. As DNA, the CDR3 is TGTGCCAGCAGTCCGGGTTTTTGGTATGGCTACACCTTC.

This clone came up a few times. CDR3 DNA: TGTGCCAGTAGTCCTACAGACAGGGGCTATGGCTACACCTTC. It codes for CASSPTDRGYGYTF. The chain employs TRBV19 and TRBJ1-2; TRBD1 matches at 8 bases. From germline, CDR1 is LNHDA and CDR2 SQIVND (reference sequence). The V segment lost 5 bases and the J segment 4 bases; nucleotides outside the gene matches: 6. The CDR3 has 14 amino acids. Supplemented by reference TRBV19 and TRBJ1-2, the full variable domain reads DGGITQSPKYLFRKEGQNVTLSCEQNLNHDAMYWYRQDPGQGLRLIYYSQIVNDFQKGDIAEGYSVSREKKESFPLTVTSAQKNPTAFYLCASSPTDRGYGYTFGSGTRLTVV.

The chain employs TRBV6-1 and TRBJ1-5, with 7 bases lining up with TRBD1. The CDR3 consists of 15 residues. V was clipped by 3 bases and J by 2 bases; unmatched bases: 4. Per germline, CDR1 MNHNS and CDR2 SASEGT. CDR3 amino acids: CASSDGTAGNQPQHF. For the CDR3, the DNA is TGTGCCAGCAGTGACGGGACAGCGGGCAATCAGCCCCAGCATTTT.

The CDR3 reads CAWSVLVLKAPYNEQFF. The CDR3, as DNA: TGTGCCTGGAGTGTACTTGTTCTGAAGGCCCCCTACAATGAGCAGTTCTTC. The V and J genes are TRBV30 and TRBJ2-1; D remains unclear. Trimming took off 0 bases at V and 2 bases at J, with 17 bases between the two ends. Germline V gives CDR1 GTSNPN, CDR2 SVGIG (reference sequence). The CDR3 is 17 residues long.

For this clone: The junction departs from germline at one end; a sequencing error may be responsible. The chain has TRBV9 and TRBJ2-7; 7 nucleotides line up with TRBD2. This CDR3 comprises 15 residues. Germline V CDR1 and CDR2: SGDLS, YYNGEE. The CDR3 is CANSVRSGGISEQYF. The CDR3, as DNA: TGTGCCAACAGCGTACGGTCGGGAGGAATCTCCGAGCAGTACTTC.

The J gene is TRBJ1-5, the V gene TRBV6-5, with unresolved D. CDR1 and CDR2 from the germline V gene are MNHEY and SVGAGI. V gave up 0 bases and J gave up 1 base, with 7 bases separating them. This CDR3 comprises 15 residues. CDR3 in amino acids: CASSYSRQSNQPQHF. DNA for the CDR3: TGTGCCAGCAGTTACTCGAGGCAAAGCAATCAGCCCCAGCATTTT.

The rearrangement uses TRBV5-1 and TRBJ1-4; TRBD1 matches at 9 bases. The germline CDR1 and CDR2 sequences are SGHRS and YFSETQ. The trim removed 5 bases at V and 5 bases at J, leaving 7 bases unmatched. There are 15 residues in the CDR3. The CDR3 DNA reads TGCGCCAGCAGTGAGGGAGGACAGGGGAATGAAAAACTGTTTTTT. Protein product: CASSEGGQGNEKLFF.

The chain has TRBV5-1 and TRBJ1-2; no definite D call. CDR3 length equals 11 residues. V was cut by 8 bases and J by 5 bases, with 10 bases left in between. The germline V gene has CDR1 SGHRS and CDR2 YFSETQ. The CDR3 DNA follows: TGCGCCAGTGGATTCCTGTATGGCTACACCTTC. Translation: CASGFLYGYTF. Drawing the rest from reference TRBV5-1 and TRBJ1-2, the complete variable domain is KAGVTQTPRYLIKTRGQQVTLSCSPISGHRSVSWYQQTPGQGLQFLFEYFSETQRNKGNFPGRFSGRQFSNSRSEMNVSTLELGDSALYLCASGFLYGYTFGSGTRLTVV.

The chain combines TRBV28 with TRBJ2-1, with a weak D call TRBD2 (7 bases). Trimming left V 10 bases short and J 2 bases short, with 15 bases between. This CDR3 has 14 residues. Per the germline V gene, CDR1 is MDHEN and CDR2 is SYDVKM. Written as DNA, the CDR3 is TGTGCCACCGAACGAGGGGGGGCCTACAATGAGCAGTTCTTC. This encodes CATERGGAYNEQFF.

The CDR3 sequence: CASSLDGSRAGELFF. The CDR3 nucleotides are TGCGCCAGCAGCTTGGACGGCAGCCGGGCCGGGGAGCTGTTTTTT. J is TRBJ2-2 and V is TRBV5-1, with D hard to call. This CDR3 is 15 amino acids long. Trimming removed 0 bases at V and 6 bases at J, with 12 bases between. From germline, CDR1 is SGHRS and CDR2 YFSETQ.

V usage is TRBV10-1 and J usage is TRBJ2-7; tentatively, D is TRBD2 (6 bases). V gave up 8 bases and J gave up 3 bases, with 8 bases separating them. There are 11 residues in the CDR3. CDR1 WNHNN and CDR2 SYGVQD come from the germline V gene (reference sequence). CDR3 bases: TGCGCCAGCGGGGACTTCTACGAGCAGTACTTC. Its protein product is CASGDFYEQYF.

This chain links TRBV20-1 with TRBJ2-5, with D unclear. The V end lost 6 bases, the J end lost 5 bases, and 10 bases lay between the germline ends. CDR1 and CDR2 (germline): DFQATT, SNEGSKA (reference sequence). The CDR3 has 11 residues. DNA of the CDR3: TGCAGTGCAACGGACGCGGAGACCCAGTACTTC. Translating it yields CSATDAETQYF.

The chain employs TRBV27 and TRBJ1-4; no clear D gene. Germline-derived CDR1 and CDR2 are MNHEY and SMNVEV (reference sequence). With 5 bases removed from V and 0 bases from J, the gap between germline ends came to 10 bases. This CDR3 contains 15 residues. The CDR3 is CASSPAVATNEKLFF. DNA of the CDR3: TGTGCCAGCAGTCCAGCGGTTGCAACTAATGAAAAACTGTTTTTT.

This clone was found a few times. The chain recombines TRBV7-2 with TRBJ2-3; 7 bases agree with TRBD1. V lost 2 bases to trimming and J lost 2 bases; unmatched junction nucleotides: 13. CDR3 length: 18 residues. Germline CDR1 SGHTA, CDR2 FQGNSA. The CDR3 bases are TGTGCCAGCAGCTTATCATACAGGGGAGCCCTAGCCACAGATACGCAGTATTTT. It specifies CASSLSYRGALATDTQYF.

CDR3 loop: CASSVEAGANVLTF. The CDR3, as DNA: TGCGCCAGCAGTGTTGAGGCTGGGGCCAACGTCCTGACTTTC. The genes are TRBV4-3 and TRBJ2-6; D call uncertain. With 6 bases removed from V and 2 bases from J, the gap between germline ends came to 8 bases. CDR3 length: 14 amino acids. CDR1 is LGHNA and CDR2 is YSLEER in the germline V gene.

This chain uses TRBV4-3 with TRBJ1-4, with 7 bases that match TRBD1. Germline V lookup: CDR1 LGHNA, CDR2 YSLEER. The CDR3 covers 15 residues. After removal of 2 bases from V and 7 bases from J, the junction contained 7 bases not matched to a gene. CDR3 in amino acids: CASSQSRGLGEKLFF. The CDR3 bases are TGCGCCAGCAGCCAATCCAGGGGGTTAGGTGAAAAACTGTTTTTT.

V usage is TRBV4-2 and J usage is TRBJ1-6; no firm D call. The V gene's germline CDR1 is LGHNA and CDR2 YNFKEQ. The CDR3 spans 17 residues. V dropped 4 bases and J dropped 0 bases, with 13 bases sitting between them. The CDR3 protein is CASSPHYGASYNSPLHF. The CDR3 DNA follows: TGTGCCAGCAGCCCCCATTACGGAGCCTCCTATAATTCACCCCTCCACTTT.